Listed below are T cell receptor beta chains from one sample, sequenced in a study of blood T cell repertoires in COVID-19. Assay used: immunoSEQ multiplex PCR; TCRdb lists only in-frame clones, some missing. The data contain approximately 250,000 clones, around 87% of them singletons. The material sequenced was peripheral blood. Source of these receptors: a woman aged 55-70 years with COVID-19, enrolled during active disease. The CDR3 runs from the conserved cysteine through the conserved F or W. Fields, in order: D gene, J gene, V gene, clone size, CDR3 DNA, CDR3 protein. A D gene is named only where the DNA matches it firmly. Some rows have no size entry. The others give once, few or many, or a class for an expanded clone.

>TRBD1|TRBJ2-2|TRBV10-3|NA
TGTGCCATCAGTGAGTCGGCCACCGGGACAGGGGGCCCCGGGGAGCTGTTTTTT
CAISESATGTGGPGELFF
>TRBD1|TRBJ1-1|TRBV28|NA
TGTGCCAGCAGTTTGGTACAGGGGGCGGGAACTGAAGCTTTCTTT
CASSLVQGAGTEAFF
>NA|TRBJ2-1|TRBV24-1|few
TGTGCCACCAGTGATTACGGCGGGAACTCCTACAATGAGCAGTTCTTC
CATSDYGGNSYNEQFF
>NA|TRBJ2-2|TRBV4-2|NA
TGTGCCAGCAGCCAAGATCTAGCAGACTACACCGGGGAGCTGTTTTTT
CASSQDLADYTGELFF
>TRBD1|TRBJ1-3|TRBV9|NA
TGTGCCAGCAGCGTGACAGGGGGCGGTGGTGGAAACACCATATATTTT
CASSVTGGGGGNTIYF
>TRBD1|TRBJ2-5|TRBV29-1|NA
TGCAGCACCCTACAGGGGCAAGAGACCCAGTACTTC
CSTLQGQETQYF
>TRBD1|TRBJ2-2|TRBV9|NA
TGTGCCAGCAGCGTCCCTGATGGGACAGGGGTCACCGGGGAGCTGTTTTTT
CASSVPDGTGVTGELFF
>TRBD1|TRBJ1-2|TRBV2|NA
TGTGCCAGCAGTAATTCGGGACAGCTCAGCTATGGCTACACCTTC
CASSNSGQLSYGYTF
>TRBD1|TRBJ1-5|TRBV10-3|NA
TGTGCCATCAGTGAAGGGACAGGCAATAGCAATCAGCCCCAGCATTTT
CAISEGTGNSNQPQHF
>NA|TRBJ2-3|TRBV19|NA
TGTGCCACCGAGGGACTCCGCACAGATACGCAGTATTTT
CATEGLRTDTQYF
>NA|TRBJ1-2|TRBV3-1/TRBV3-2|NA
TGTGCCAGCAGCCAAGCGCAGGGTGGAGGCTACACCTTC
CASSQAQGGGYTF
>TRBD1|TRBJ1-2|TRBV28|NA
TGTGCCAGCAGGGGCGGGACAGCCTTGCTTAACACCTTC
CASRGGTALLNTF
>TRBD2|TRBJ2-5|TRBV9|NA
TGTGCCAGCAGCGTAGCGACTAGCGTCCAAGAGACCCAGTACTTC
CASSVATSVQETQYF
>TRBD2|TRBJ2-1|TRBV27|NA
TGTGCCAGCAGTTCACCCGGGACTAGCCCCTACAATGAGCAGTTCTTC
CASSSPGTSPYNEQFF
>NA|TRBJ1-5|TRBV28|NA
TGTGCCAGCAGTCCCCCCTCCCCCCGGGACAATCAGCCCCAGCATTTT
CASSPPSPRDNQPQHF
>TRBD2|TRBJ2-1|TRBV4-1|NA
TGCGCCAGCAGCCTCGTCCTAGCGGGGTCGAGGCCCCACAATGAGCAGTTCTTC
CASSLVLAGSRPHNEQFF
>TRBD1|TRBJ1-2|TRBV7-9|NA
TGTGCCAGCAGCCCTACAGGGGGCCATGGCTACACCTTC
CASSPTGGHGYTF
>NA|TRBJ2-3|TRBV29-1|NA
TGCAGCGTTGCGGTTTCTGACACAGATACGCAGTATTTT
CSVAVSDTDTQYF
>NA|TRBJ2-7|TRBV5-6|NA
TGTGCCAGCAGCTTTCCGGGACATGCCTACGAGCAGTACTTC
CASSFPGHAYEQYF
>TRBD1|TRBJ1-2|TRBV18|NA
TGTGCCAGCTCCCCACCAGGGGGCATCAGCGGCTACACCTTC
CASSPPGGISGYTF
>TRBD2|TRBJ2-1|TRBV28|once
TGTGCCAGCAGTTTATTTGGGACTGGACTAGCGGGAGTCGGTGAGCAGTTCTTC
CASSLFGTGLAGVGEQFF
>NA|TRBJ1-6|TRBV6-5|NA
TGTGCCAGCACTCGAACTAATAATTCACCCCTCCACTTT
CASTRTNNSPLHF
>NA|TRBJ1-5|TRBV19|NA
TGTGCCAGACTAAACCTTACAGGGTCAGGAGGACAGCCCCAGCATTTT
CARLNLTGSGGQPQHF
>TRBD1|TRBJ1-6|TRBV2|NA
TGTGCCAGCAGGGATACAGGGGGAGGCAATTCACCCCTCCACTTT
CASRDTGGGNSPLHF
>TRBD1|TRBJ2-7|TRBV7-2|NA
TGTGCCAGCAGCTTATTTGAACAGGGGTGGAACGAGCAGTACTTC
CASSLFEQGWNEQYF
>TRBD2|TRBJ2-1|TRBV9|NA
TGTGCCAGCAGCGTAGGTTCTAGCGGGATGGGGGAGCAGTTCTTC
CASSVGSSGMGEQFF
>NA|TRBJ2-7|TRBV19|NA
TGTGCCAGTAGTCCGAGACAGCCTATCCCCTACGAGCAGTACTTC
CASSPRQPIPYEQYF
>TRBD1|TRBJ1-6|TRBV7-9|NA
TGTGCCAGCAGCTCCCAGGGGGCGTGGAATTCACCCCTCCACTTT
CASSSQGAWNSPLHF
>NA|TRBJ1-5|TRBV4-3|few
TGCGCCAGCAGCCAAGAATGGATTCCAGGACAAAGCAATCAGCCCCAGCATTTT
CASSQEWIPGQSNQPQHF
>TRBD2|TRBJ2-3|TRBV6-2/TRBV6-3|few
TGTGCCAGCAGTTACCCCGGGACTAGCGGGAGCCGCATCACAGATACGCAGTATTTT
CASSYPGTSGSRITDTQYF
>NA|TRBJ2-6|TRBV30|NA
TGTGCCTGGAGTGGAGTTCCCTCTGGGGCCAACGTCCTGACTTTC
CAWSGVPSGANVLTF
>NA|TRBJ2-1|TRBV6-2/TRBV6-3|NA
TGTGCCAGCAGCCCGCCGAGAGAGGAGGAGCAGTTCTTC
CASSPPREEEQFF
>NA|TRBJ2-1|TRBV7-9|NA
TGTGCCAGCAGCTTAGCGAACTACTACAATGAGCAGTTCTTC
CASSLANYYNEQFF
>TRBD1|TRBJ2-1|TRBV7-8|NA
TGTGCCAGCAGCCCCCGACAGGGAGATGGCAATGAGCAGTTCTTC
CASSPRQGDGNEQFF
>NA|TRBJ2-2|TRBV10-3|few
TGTGCCATCAGTGTAGTAAGCGGGACCGGGGAGCTGTTTTTT
CAISVVSGTGELFF
>NA|TRBJ2-1|TRBV30|NA
TGTGCCTGGAAGTGGTCGGGAGTGAACAATGAGCAGTTCTTC
CAWKWSGVNNEQFF
>TRBD2|TRBJ2-2|TRBV7-3|NA
TGTGCCAGCAGCCCATTGAGGTGGGCTAGCGGGAGGGCGGTCGGCACCGGGGAGCTGTTTTTT
CASSPLRWASGRAVGTGELFF
>TRBD1|TRBJ2-2|TRBV11-3|NA
TGTGCCAGCAGCCGGCGGACAGGAAAAACCGGGGAGCTGTTTTTT
CASSRRTGKTGELFF
>NA|TRBJ2-1|TRBV10-3|NA
TGTGCCACCAAGCCGGGAAACAATGAGCAGTTCTTC
CATKPGNNEQFF
>NA|TRBJ1-2|TRBV18|NA
TGTGCCAGCTCACAAGGACATGGGAACTATGGCTACACCTTC
CASSQGHGNYGYTF
>TRBD2|TRBJ2-7|TRBV2|NA
TGTGCCACGGGACTAGTAGGCTACGAGCAGTACTTC
CATGLVGYEQYF
>NA|TRBJ2-7|TRBV2|NA
TGTGCCAGCAGTGGACGCGAGGGGTACTTC
CASSGREGYF
>TRBD2|TRBJ2-3|TRBV6-2/TRBV6-3|NA
TGTGCCAGCAGTTACCCAACCACGCCACGGGGGGACACAGATACGCAGTATTTT
CASSYPTTPRGDTDTQYF